The 21 T cell receptor beta chains below were found in one sample sequenced in a study of beta chain features in type 1 diabetes. The investigators reverse transcribed all of the isolated RNA, so they sequenced expressed TCRB transcripts. Clones were sequenced by immunoSEQ multiplex PCR, and TCRdb holds only the in-frame ones, with some missing. Of 130,000 to 150,000 clones in the sample, roughly 10% were seen once. Material for sequencing was naive CD4+ T cells from blood. These TCRs come from a man aged 18 to 35 in good health.

This clone was counted many times. CDR3 amino acids: CASSLNQGAGSPLHF. CDR3 DNA sequence: TGTGCCAGCAGCCTAAATCAGGGCGCCGGTTCACCCCTCCACTTT. This chain joins TRBV7-2 and TRBJ1-6; D is possibly TRBD1 (5 bases). Germline lookup yields CDR1 SGHTA and CDR2 FQGNSA. The V gene lost 5 bases and the J gene lost 9 bases, with 17 bases spanning the gap. The CDR3 totals 15 residues.

The chain links TRBV9 to TRBJ1-4, with 8 bases matching TRBD1. Germline V gives CDR1 SGDLS, CDR2 YYNGEE. V was pared by 4 bases and J by 7 bases, with 6 bases of the junction left unmatched. This CDR3 has 14 amino acids. CDR3 DNA: TGTGCCAGCAGCCCTGGACAGGGATCTGAAAAACTGTTTTTT. It specifies CASSPGQGSEKLFF.

This clone was seen at least ten times. The sample has other DNA sequences that encode this CDR3 too. This chain connects TRBV4-3 to TRBJ2-3, with D unresolved. Trimming removed 1 base at V and 6 bases at J, with 2 bases between. The CDR3 length is 11 residues. CDR1 is LGHNA, CDR2 YSLEER, per germline. DNA for the CDR3: TGCGCCAGCAGCCAAGCTGATACGCAGTATTTT. It translates to CASSQADTQYF.

The chain recombines TRBV30 with TRBJ1-6, with 8 bases identical to TRBD1. J was trimmed by 7 bases and V by 5 bases; bases with no gene match: 16. Germline CDR1 is GTSNPN and CDR2 is SVGIG (reference sequence). The CDR3 covers 17 residues. DNA for the CDR3: TGTGCCTGGTCCCGAGACAGGGGCATGGGCTTAAATTCACCCCTCCACTTT. The encoded protein is CAWSRDRGMGLNSPLHF.

This clone appeared a few times. The rearrangement uses TRBV19 and TRBJ2-1; the D gene is possibly TRBD1 (5 bases). V was shortened by 4 bases and J by 5 bases, with 12 bases between the two germline ends. Germline V gives CDR1 LNHDA, CDR2 SQIVND (reference sequence). The CDR3 runs 14 residues. CDR3 protein: CASSTRVPNNEQFF. The CDR3 region has the DNA TGTGCCAGTAGTACCAGGGTCCCCAACAATGAGCAGTTCTTC.

The chain uses TRBV7-9 and TRBJ2-2; TRBD2 matches at 11 bases. The germline V gene encodes CDR1 SEHNR and CDR2 FQNEAQ (reference sequence). The CDR3 loop spans 18 amino acids. V dropped 8 bases and J dropped 2; count of bases not matched to a gene: 13. CDR3 coding DNA: TGTGCCAGCCGTCCAACCCGACTAGCGGGGTCCAACACCGGGGAGCTGTTTTTT. Its protein is CASRPTRLAGSNTGELFF.

A few counts support this clone. The chain is built from TRBV11-2 and TRBJ2-7, with 8 bases matching TRBD1. CDR1 is SGHAT, CDR2 FQNNGV, per germline. This CDR3 has 15 residues. V was pared by 3 bases and J by 4 bases, with 8 bases of the junction left unmatched. The CDR3 coding sequence is TGTGCCAGCAGCTTGGATGACAGGGGAAGGTACGAGCAGTACTTC. It translates to CASSLDDRGRYEQYF.

The V call is TRBV6-1, the J call TRBJ2-7, with 9 bases identical to TRBD2. CDR1 is MNHNS, CDR2 SASEGT, per germline. J was trimmed by 2 bases and V by 1 base; bases with no gene match: 12. The CDR3 is made up of 18 amino acids. The CDR3 is CASSEGRQQRGVAYEQYF. CDR3 in DNA: TGTGCCAGCAGTGAAGGAAGGCAGCAGCGGGGGGTCGCCTACGAGCAGTACTTC.

As DNA, the CDR3 is TGTGCCAGCTCGGGGGTCCATAGGGAAAAACTGTTTTTT. Protein sequence: CASSGVHREKLFF. The chain recombines TRBV28 with TRBJ1-4; D may be TRBD1 (5 bases). Trimming removed 8 bases from V and 8 bases from J, with 15 bases in between. This CDR3 comprises 13 residues. Germline values: CDR1 MDHEN, CDR2 SYDVKM.

J is TRBJ2-3 and V is TRBV4-2, with 7 bases matching TRBD1. V lost 4 bases to trimming and J lost 0 bases; unmatched junction nucleotides: 13. The length of the CDR3 is 18 residues. Germline V lookup: CDR1 LGHNA, CDR2 YNFKEQ. In DNA, the CDR3 is TGTGCCAGCAGCCCTTGGACAGGAACCTCCACTAGCACAGATACGCAGTATTTT. Residues: CASSPWTGTSTSTDTQYF.

This clone was detected a few times. The rearrangement joins TRBV18 to TRBJ2-2, with D maybe TRBD1 (6 bases). V dropped 4 bases and J dropped 7 bases, with 16 bases sitting between them. This CDR3 spans 15 amino acids. Germline CDR1 reads KGHSH; CDR2 reads LQKENI. The CDR3 sequence: CASSLGRGVDGELFF. In nucleotides, the CDR3 is TGTGCCAGCTCACTCGGCAGGGGAGTCGACGGGGAGCTGTTTTTT.

This clone has more than one count but fewer than ten. The chain couples TRBV5-4 to TRBJ2-2, with TRBD2 identical over 14 bases. Per germline, CDR1 SGHNT and CDR2 YYREEE (reference sequence). V was pared by 4 bases and J by 7 bases, with 6 bases of the junction left unmatched. The CDR3 covers 16 residues. The CDR3 spells CASSPGLAGVSGELFF. The CDR3 DNA reads TGTGCCAGCAGCCCGGGACTAGCGGGGGTGAGCGGGGAGCTGTTTTTT.

The genes are TRBV9 and TRBJ1-5, with D uncertain. Looked up from germline, CDR1 is SGDLS and CDR2 is YYNGEE. The V end was cut by 0 bases, the J end by 4 bases, with 11 bases between. There are 15 residues in the CDR3. CDR3 DNA sequence: TGTGCCAGCAGCGTAGAGTCTCAGAGGAATCAGCCCCAGCATTTT. It specifies CASSVESQRNQPQHF.

V usage is TRBV2 and J usage is TRBJ2-3; D is possibly TRBD2 (6 bases). This CDR3 has 14 amino acids. Per germline, CDR1 SNHLY and CDR2 FYNNEI. V was clipped by 4 bases and J by 3 bases, with 11 bases between them. The CDR3 sequence is CASSGVGGTDTQYF. The CDR3 DNA reads as TGTGCCAGCAGTGGTGTGGGGGGAACAGATACGCAGTATTTT.

This clone was observed a handful of times. The rearrangement joins TRBV7-2 to TRBJ2-3, with 8 nucleotides matching TRBD2. Germline V gene data show CDR1 as SGHTA and CDR2 as FQGNSA. The CDR3 is 15 amino acids. Trimming removed 7 bases from V and 2 bases from J; junction bases left unmatched: 8. The CDR3 coding sequence is TGTGCCAGCACCTCCCAGCGGGGGACCACAGATACGCAGTATTTT. It codes for CASTSQRGTTDTQYF.

The table lists this clone with a few counts. This rearrangement joins TRBV19 to TRBJ2-3; 8 bases match TRBD1. The V segment lost 7 bases and the J segment 1 base; nucleotides outside the gene matches: 1. This CDR3 comprises 13 residues. Germline V gives CDR1 LNHDA, CDR2 SQIVND (reference sequence). Here the CDR3 reads CASTGQGTDTQYF. The CDR3 coding sequence is TGTGCCAGTACGGGACAGGGCACAGATACGCAGTATTTT.

The sample holds many counts of this clone. The chain employs TRBV29-1 and TRBJ1-6; tentative D call: TRBD1 (5 bases). V lost 7 bases and J 10 bases, leaving 17 bases between the germline ends. Per the germline V gene, CDR1 is SQVTM and CDR2 is ANQGSEA. The CDR3 is made up of 13 amino acids. The CDR3 region is CSAREGAGSPLHF. The CDR3 DNA follows: TGCAGCGCCAGGGAGGGAGCGGGGTCACCCCTCCACTTT.

This clone was counted a few times. The chain is built from TRBV28 and TRBJ2-1; the D gene is possibly TRBD1 (6 bases). The germline V gene has CDR1 MDHEN and CDR2 SYDVKM. V was shortened by 2 bases and J by 8 bases, with 7 bases between the two germline ends. This CDR3 has 12 amino acids. The CDR3 DNA follows: TGTGCCAGCAGTTTACGGACAGATGAGCAGTTCTTC. Amino acids: CASSLRTDEQFF.

The V gene is TRBV20-1, the J gene TRBJ2-1; D may be TRBD1 (5 bases). CDR3 length equals 10 residues. Per the germline V gene, CDR1 is DFQATT and CDR2 is SNEGSKA (reference sequence). Trimming pared 6 bases from V and 15 bases from J, leaving 15 bases between. The CDR3 region is CSAPSGAGFF. The CDR3 region has the DNA TGCAGTGCGCCATCTGGGGCAGGGTTCTTC.

The chain carries TRBV11-2 and TRBJ2-2; TRBD2 agrees at 13 bases. CDR1 is SGHAT and CDR2 is FQNNGV in the germline V gene. CDR3 length: 16 residues. V was clipped by 5 bases and J by 6 bases; unmatched bases: 6. In nucleotides, the CDR3 is TGTGCCAGCAGCACCCGGACTAGCGGGGGAGCCGGGGAGCTGTTTTTT. Amino acids: CASSTRTSGGAGELFF.

This clone was observed a handful of times. The chain carries TRBV4-3 and TRBJ1-4; tentatively, D is TRBD1 (5 bases). The CDR3 runs 16 residues. The germline gives CDR1 LGHNA, CDR2 YSLEER. Between the trimmed V and J ends, which lost 0 bases and 8 bases, there was a span of 16 bases. The CDR3 coding sequence is TGCGCCAGCAGCCAAGATATGGGGGGTTTAGGAGAAAAACTGTTTTTT. Translated, it gives CASSQDMGGLGEKLFF.